These T cell receptor beta chains were read from a single sample in a study of blood T cells in healthy people across ages. MiXCR, run by TCRdb on the 5' RACE reads, gives a single entry per CDR3 protein. The data hold about 640,000 distinct CDR3 sequences, with roughly 53% observed a single time. The sample taken for sequencing was blood. The receptor set was obtained from a man aged 55 to 70 in good health. Both conserved end residues are part of each CDR3. Each record gives: clone size, V gene, D gene, J gene, CDR3 protein, CDR3 DNA. A D gene is named only where the DNA matches it firmly. Not every row has a clone size; where given, it reads once, few, many or a size class.

abundance: -; v_gene: TRBV6-2/TRBV6-3; d_gene: -; j_gene: TRBJ2-5; CDR3aa: CASRLGQLSVETQYF; CDR3nt: TGTGCCAGCAGGCTTGGGCAATTGTCAGTGGAGACCCAGTACTTC
abundance: few; v_gene: TRBV7-8; d_gene: -; j_gene: TRBJ2-3; CDR3aa: CASSLDHTRKDTQYF; CDR3nt: TGTGCCAGCAGCTTAGATCATACAAGGAAGGATACGCAGTATTTT
abundance: few; v_gene: TRBV12-3/TRBV12-4; d_gene: -; j_gene: TRBJ2-3; CDR3aa: CASSCRVSGDTQYF; CDR3nt: TGTGCCAGCAGTTGCAGAGTGAGCGGAGATACGCAGTATTTT
abundance: -; v_gene: TRBV7-2; d_gene: -; j_gene: TRBJ2-5; CDR3aa: CTSSLDRVQETQYF; CDR3nt: TGTACCAGCAGCTTAGACCGCGTTCAAGAGACCCAGTACTTC
abundance: -; v_gene: TRBV4-1; d_gene: TRBD1; j_gene: TRBJ2-1; CDR3aa: CASSAQWTGEAGEQFF; CDR3nt: TGCGCCAGCAGCGCTCAATGGACAGGGGAGGCGGGTGAGCAGTTCTTC
abundance: -; v_gene: TRBV7-9; d_gene: -; j_gene: TRBJ2-3; CDR3aa: CASNPRWGDTQYF; CDR3nt: TGTGCCAGCAACCCAAGATGGGGAGATACGCAGTATTTT
abundance: few; v_gene: TRBV20-1; d_gene: TRBD2; j_gene: TRBJ2-1; CDR3aa: CSAREGSSGGLNEQFF; CDR3nt: TGCAGTGCTAGAGAAGGGTCTAGCGGGGGGCTAAATGAGCAGTTCTTC
abundance: -; v_gene: TRBV10-3; d_gene: -; j_gene: TRBJ1-2; CDR3aa: CAISGQALFNYGYTF; CDR3nt: TGTGCCATCAGCGGGCAGGCCCTCTTTAACTATGGCTACACCTTC
abundance: -; v_gene: TRBV9; d_gene: -; j_gene: TRBJ1-2; CDR3aa: CASSPRGAERNYGYTF; CDR3nt: TGTGCCAGCAGCCCGCGGGGGGCAGAGAGAAACTATGGCTACACCTTC
abundance: -; v_gene: TRBV20-1; d_gene: TRBD1; j_gene: TRBJ2-5; CDR3aa: CSARKWGQATQETQYF; CDR3nt: TGCAGTGCAAGAAAATGGGGACAGGCGACGCAAGAGACCCAGTACTTC
abundance: -; v_gene: TRBV13; d_gene: -; j_gene: TRBJ2-5; CDR3aa: CASSAQTASETQYF; CDR3nt: TGTGCCAGTAGCGCGCAGACTGCCTCAGAGACCCAGTACTTC
abundance: once; v_gene: TRBV27; d_gene: -; j_gene: TRBJ1-1; CDR3aa: CASSRYNTEAFF; CDR3nt: TGTGCCAGCAGCCGGTACAACACTGAAGCTTTCTTT
abundance: few; v_gene: TRBV3-1; d_gene: TRBD2; j_gene: TRBJ2-5; CDR3aa: CASSQDLGAGGETQYF; CDR3nt: TGTGCCAGCAGCCAAGATTTGGGAGCGGGGGGTGAGACCCAGTACTTC
abundance: -; v_gene: TRBV10-3; d_gene: -; j_gene: TRBJ2-3; CDR3aa: CAISVQISTDTQYF; CDR3nt: TGTGCCATCAGTGTCCAAATCAGCACAGATACGCAGTATTTT
abundance: -; v_gene: TRBV25-1; d_gene: -; j_gene: TRBJ1-5; CDR3aa: CASSEPGISNQPQHF; CDR3nt: TGTGCCAGCAGTGAGCCCGGGATTAGCAATCAGCCCCAGCATTTT
abundance: -; v_gene: TRBV18; d_gene: TRBD1; j_gene: TRBJ2-1; CDR3aa: CASSPSGGHYEQFF; CDR3nt: TGTGCCAGCTCACCATCAGGGGGACATTATGAGCAGTTCTTC
abundance: -; v_gene: TRBV7-2; d_gene: -; j_gene: TRBJ1-6; CDR3aa: CASTKVGFYNSPLHF; CDR3nt: TGTGCCAGCACCAAAGTGGGCTTCTATAATTCACCCCTCCACTTT
abundance: few; v_gene: TRBV28; d_gene: -; j_gene: TRBJ2-5; CDR3aa: CASRMMGGPQETQYF; CDR3nt: TGTGCCAGCAGAATGATGGGGGGCCCACAAGAGACCCAGTACTTC
abundance: -; v_gene: TRBV13; d_gene: TRBD1; j_gene: TRBJ1-6; CDR3aa: CASGPGTANSPLHF; CDR3nt: TGTGCCAGCGGCCCCGGGACAGCTAATTCACCCCTCCACTTT
abundance: few; v_gene: TRBV7-9; d_gene: -; j_gene: TRBJ2-7; CDR3aa: CASSPTPVSDEQYF; CDR3nt: TGTGCCAGCAGCCCGACGCCAGTTTCCGACGAGCAGTACTTC
abundance: -; v_gene: TRBV6-5; d_gene: -; j_gene: TRBJ2-7; CDR3aa: CASSYSARVSSYEQYF; CDR3nt: TGTGCCAGCAGTTACTCAGCGAGAGTAAGCTCCTACGAGCAGTACTTC
abundance: -; v_gene: TRBV2; d_gene: TRBD1; j_gene: TRBJ1-1; CDR3aa: CASSERTGHGTEAFF; CDR3nt: TGTGCCAGCAGTGAAAGGACAGGGCATGGGACTGAAGCTTTCTTT